Listed below are T cell receptor beta chains from one sample, sequenced in a study of blood T cell repertoires in COVID-19. The method was immunoSEQ multiplex PCR; TCRdb's version includes in-frame clones alone and lacks a portion of them. The table shows 150,000 to 200,000 clones, with approximately 93% occurring only once. Sequencing input: peripheral blood. The origin of the receptors is an older woman with COVID-19, enrolled during active disease. Each CDR3 is given with its conserved first and last residue. A D gene is named only where the DNA matches it firmly. Some rows have no size entry. The others give once, few or many, or a class for an expanded clone.

D	V	size	J	DNA	CDR3
TRBD2	TRBV11-3	-	TRBJ2-3	TGTGCCAGCAGCTTCCCATCGCCGTGGGGGAGGGAAGATACGCAGTATTTT	CASSFPSPWGREDTQYF
-	TRBV5-8	-	TRBJ1-1	TGTGCCAGCTTTAAACGGGGAATGAACACTGAAGCTTTCTTT	CASFKRGMNTEAFF
-	TRBV3-1/TRBV3-2	-	TRBJ1-5	TGTGCCAGCAGCCCTCAACCCGGGAGCAATCAGCCCCAGCATTTT	CASSPQPGSNQPQHF
-	TRBV20-1	-	TRBJ1-4	TGCAGTGCTAGTTCGGGGTGGAATGAAAAACTGTTTTTT	CSASSGWNEKLFF
-	TRBV29-1	-	TRBJ1-3	TGCAGCGTTGGACAGTCCTCTGGAAACACCATATATTTT	CSVGQSSGNTIYF
-	TRBV29-1	-	TRBJ2-3	TGCAGCGCCCGGGGGGCGGGTTGGGGTACGCAGTATTTT	CSARGAGWGTQYF
-	TRBV11-3	-	TRBJ2-7	TGTGCCAGCAGCCGGTCCCAGGGGAGCTCCTACGAGCAGTACTTC	CASSRSQGSSYEQYF
TRBD2	TRBV19	-	TRBJ2-2	TGTGCCAGTAGTAGGGGACTAGCGGGAACCGGGGAGCTGTTTTTT	CASSRGLAGTGELFF
TRBD1	TRBV29-1	-	TRBJ1-1	TGCAGCGTGGGACAGGGAAACACTGAAGCTTTCTTT	CSVGQGNTEAFF
-	TRBV2	-	TRBJ1-3	TGTGCCAGCAGGGAGGACAGAGGAAACACCATATATTTT	CASREDRGNTIYF
TRBD2	TRBV7-2	-	TRBJ2-3	TGTGCCAGCAGCTCCCAGAGCGGGGCGGGGCCAGATACGCAGTATTTT	CASSSQSGAGPDTQYF
TRBD1	TRBV7-3	-	TRBJ1-2	TGTGCCAGCAGCCTAACAGACAGGGATGGCTACACCTTC	CASSLTDRDGYTF
TRBD1	TRBV5-1	-	TRBJ2-2	TGCGCCAGCAGCCGAGTGGGACAGATGAACACCGGGGAGCTGTTTTTT	CASSRVGQMNTGELFF
TRBD1	TRBV25-1	-	TRBJ1-1	TGTGCCAGCGAGACAGGGATCAACACTGAAGCTTTCTTT	CASETGINTEAFF
TRBD1	TRBV19	-	TRBJ1-4	TGTGCCAGTAGGGGACAGTTTGCCCTAACTAATGAAAAACTGTTTTTT	CASRGQFALTNEKLFF
-	TRBV19	-	TRBJ1-2	TGTGCCAGTAGTGGGGGGGCTATCAGCTATGGCTACACCTTC	CASSGGAISYGYTF
TRBD2	TRBV7-2	-	TRBJ2-7	TGTGCCAGCAGCTTAGTGGGCGGGGGGGCGGCCTCCTACGAGCAGTACTTC	CASSLVGGGAASYEQYF
TRBD2	TRBV7-9	-	TRBJ2-5	TGTGCCAGCAGCTTAGGCGGGGGACCCCAAGAGACCCAGTACTTC	CASSLGGGPQETQYF
-	TRBV19	-	TRBJ1-5	TGTGCCAGTAGTATAGACAGGGACAATCAGCCCCAGCATTTT	CASSIDRDNQPQHF
-	TRBV21-1	-	TRBJ2-5	TGTGCCAGCAGCATGCGGACTAGCGGGGGGACCTTGGAAGAGACCCAGTACTTC	CASSMRTSGGTLEETQYF
TRBD1	TRBV5-6	once	TRBJ2-3	TGTGCCAGCAGCCACAGGGGTTCGGCAGATACGCAGTATTTT	CASSHRGSADTQYF
TRBD1	TRBV7-2	-	TRBJ1-3	TGTGCCAGCAAACCTAGGACAGGCTCTGGAAACACCATATATTTT	CASKPRTGSGNTIYF
-	TRBV7-2	-	TRBJ1-1	TGTGCCAGCAGCCCGAGGGGGTCGGGAACTGAAGCTTTCTTT	CASSPRGSGTEAFF
TRBD1	TRBV6-2/TRBV6-3	once	TRBJ1-6	TGTGCCAGCAGCAGACAGGGGGCGCGGGTGGAGTCACCCCTCCACTTT	CASSRQGARVESPLHF
-	TRBV4-2	-	TRBJ1-5	TGTGCCAGCAGCTCCCTCCAGACAGATAGCAATCAGCCCCAGCATTTT	CASSSLQTDSNQPQHF
TRBD1	TRBV5-8	-	TRBJ1-4	TGTGCCAGCAGCCGCGACGGGCAGGGGGTAGAAAAACTGTTTTTT	CASSRDGQGVEKLFF
TRBD2	TRBV5-1	-	TRBJ2-3	TGCGCCAGCAGCGTGACTAGCGGGGGCCCAGATACGCAGTATTTT	CASSVTSGGPDTQYF
TRBD1	TRBV15	-	TRBJ1-5	TGTGCCACCAGCAGAGAAAGACAGGGCGGGCAGCCCCAGCATTTT	CATSRERQGGQPQHF
TRBD1	TRBV5-4	-	TRBJ2-5	TGTGCCAGCAGCCCTCGGGGACAGGGTAAAGAGACCCAGTACTTC	CASSPRGQGKETQYF
TRBD1	TRBV9	once	TRBJ1-6	TGTGCCAGCAGCCCGGGACAGGGGAATTATTCACCCCTCCACTTT	CASSPGQGNYSPLHF
-	TRBV19	-	TRBJ1-5	TGTGCCAGTAGTATGGGGGGATATAGCAATCAGCCCCAGCATTTT	CASSMGGYSNQPQHF
-	TRBV2	-	TRBJ1-6	TGTGCCAGCAGGGACTACAGGAGCTCCTATAATTCACCCCTCCACTTT	CASRDYRSSYNSPLHF
-	TRBV11-2	-	TRBJ2-3	TGTGCCAGCAGCTTGACGGGGACACCGATCACAGATACGCAGTATTTT	CASSLTGTPITDTQYF
TRBD1	TRBV5-1	-	TRBJ1-2	TGCGCCAGCAGGGAGGGGGCGAGGTATGGCTACACCTTC	CASREGARYGYTF
-	TRBV19	-	TRBJ2-7	TGTGCCAGTAGTTTTTCACAGGTGGGCTACGAGCAGTACTTC	CASSFSQVGYEQYF
-	TRBV19	-	TRBJ2-7	TGTGCCAGTAGTATCGACAGTCTCGAGCAGTACTTC	CASSIDSLEQYF
TRBD1	TRBV7-9	-	TRBJ1-2	TGTGCCAGCAGCGATCGGGACAGGGCCGATGGCTACACCTTC	CASSDRDRADGYTF
TRBD1	TRBV7-3	-	TRBJ1-2	TGTGCCAGCAGTCAAACCGGGACAGGTCTGGGCTACACCTTC	CASSQTGTGLGYTF
-	TRBV5-4	-	TRBJ1-5	TGTGCCAGCAGCTCCCTCGGTCAGCCCCAGCATTTT	CASSSLGQPQHF
-	TRBV15	-	TRBJ2-7	TGTGCCACCAGCAGTTGGGCCTCAGAGGAGCAGTACTTC	CATSSWASEEQYF
TRBD1	TRBV18	-	TRBJ1-1	TGTGCCAGCTCACCGCAAGGGACAGGGGGCCCTTTAGCTTTCTTT	CASSPQGTGGPLAFF
-	TRBV7-3	-	TRBJ2-1	TGTGCCAGCAGCTTAGTCGGTTACAATGAGCAGTTCTTC	CASSLVGYNEQFF
TRBD1	TRBV2	-	TRBJ2-5	TGTGCCAGCATGAGGGGGGACAGGGGCGGGACGGGAGAGACCCAGTACTTC	CASMRGDRGGTGETQYF
TRBD1	TRBV2	-	TRBJ1-3	TGTGCCAGCAGTACGAGAGGACAGGGGGGGACCATATATTTT	CASSTRGQGGTIYF
-	TRBV5-1	-	TRBJ1-1	TGCGCCAGCAGGGTATCAGGTCAGCCGAACACTGAAGCTTTCTTT	CASRVSGQPNTEAFF
-	TRBV27	-	TRBJ1-1	TGTGCCAGCAGTATTTGGCCGTTTAACGCTGAAGCTTTCTTT	CASSIWPFNAEAFF
TRBD2	TRBV28	-	TRBJ2-2	TGTGCCAGCAGACCCACTAGCGGGGGGTACACCGGGGAGCTGTTTTTT	CASRPTSGGYTGELFF
-	TRBV5-1	-	TRBJ2-2	TGCGCCAGCGGCGAGGGTCCCACCGGGGAGCTGTTTTTT	CASGEGPTGELFF
-	TRBV5-1	-	TRBJ2-3	TGCGCCAGCAGCTTAATGGACAACACAGATACGCAGTATTTT	CASSLMDNTDTQYF
TRBD1	TRBV5-8	-	TRBJ1-5	TGTGCCAGCAGAGCCGGGACAGGGACGAGCAATCAGCCCCAGCATTTT	CASRAGTGTSNQPQHF
-	TRBV30	-	TRBJ1-1	TGTGCCTGGAGCCCTGGATGGGGCGAAGCTTTCTTT	CAWSPGWGEAFF
TRBD1	TRBV18	-	TRBJ1-2	TGTGCCAGCTCACCACCGGGACAGGGAGGTGGCTACACCTTC	CASSPPGQGGGYTF
-	TRBV27	-	TRBJ1-1	TGTGCCAGCAGTTTTCGGGTTACGAACACTGAAGCTTTCTTT	CASSFRVTNTEAFF
-	TRBV19	once	TRBJ1-3	TGTGCCAGTAGTATAGCCAGGGCGGACACCATATATTTT	CASSIARADTIYF